These 2 T cell receptor beta chains were sequenced from one sample in a study of control samples from healthy donors and cancer patients. Method: immunoSEQ multiplex PCR; TCRdb's copy keeps in-frame clones and lacks some. The sample includes fewer than 200,000 clones, around 91% of them seen just once. Sequenced input: blood. The receptors here all came from a woman aged 50 to 65 in good health.

Details on this clone: Other DNA sequences within the sample encode an identical CDR3. This chain joins TRBV9 and TRBJ1-2; D possibly corresponds to TRBD1 (5 bases). Germline CDR1 is SGDLS and CDR2 is YYNGEE. The CDR3 runs to 16 residues. V gave up 0 bases and J gave up 5 bases, with 17 bases separating them. This CDR3 is CASSVAWQGADYGYTF. The CDR3 DNA reads TGTGCCAGCAGCGTAGCTTGGCAAGGGGCCGATTATGGCTACACCTTC.

The chain has TRBV29-1 and TRBJ2-3, with D perhaps assigned TRBD1 or TRBD2 (5 bases each). This CDR3 has 12 amino acids. From germline, CDR1 is SQVTM and CDR2 ANQGSEA. V was trimmed by 2 bases and J by 6 bases, leaving 9 bases between them. The CDR3 nucleotides are TGCAGCGTTGAAACGGGGCCGGATACGCAGTATTTT. This encodes CSVETGPDTQYF.